This T cell receptor beta chain was captured by sequencing in a study of cytomegalovirus exposure and HLA in healthy donors. Study background: Some 200 million T cells yielded approximately 100 million unique TCR beta sequences, as an earlier analysis found.

Healthy bone marrow donors made up the cohort. The PCR employed 60 Vbeta primers together with 13 Jbeta primers. The data were produced by immunoSEQ multiplex PCR, yet TCRdb's version contains in-frame clones alone and is incomplete. The profile shows approximately 180,000 clones, 84% of them singletons. Looked up from germline, CDR1 is SGHTA and CDR2 is FQGNSA. The CDR3 totals 15 residues. V was shortened by 6 bases and J by 6 bases, with 18 bases between the two germline ends. Sequences were obtained from PBMCs. The sequence was collected from a man aged 18 to 35 in good health and CMV-seronegative. This sequence joins TRBV7-2 and TRBJ2-1, with a tentative D call TRBD1 (5 bases). CDR3 loop: CASSLTGSDSNEQFF. The CDR3 DNA reads TGTGCCAGCAGTTTAACAGGTTCCGATTCCAATGAGCAGTTCTTC. Supplemented by reference TRBV7-2 and TRBJ2-1, the full variable domain reads GAGVSQSPSNKVTEKGKDVELRCDPISGHTALYWYRQSLGQGLEFLIYFQGNSAPDKSGLPSDRFSAERTGGSVSTLTIQRTQQEDSAVYLCASSLTGSDSNEQFFGPGTRLTVL.